The T cell receptor (beta chain) under discussion was sequenced for a study of cytomegalovirus exposure and HLA in healthy donors. Overall study results and limits: It was found in a later analysis that first-cohort TCR clusters tended to co-occur in the 130 or so validation repertoires.

A word on this clone: The antigen remains undetermined.

Clones were sequenced by immunoSEQ multiplex PCR, and TCRdb holds only the in-frame ones, with some missing. The profile shows about 190,000 clones, approximately 85% of them singletons. CDR1 and CDR2 (germline): LNHNV, YYDKDF (reference sequence). Deletions cut 1 base from V and 4 bases from J, with 13 bases between. CDR3 length equals 15 residues. The sequencing sample was made of PBMCs. This TCR derives from a woman aged 18-35 years in good health and CMV-seronegative. The chain couples TRBV15 to TRBJ1-1; D may be TRBD1 (6 bases). CDR3: CATSRGPGVSTEAFF. In nucleotides, the CDR3 is TGTGCCACCAGCAGAGGGCCAGGGGTGAGCACTGAAGCTTTCTTT.